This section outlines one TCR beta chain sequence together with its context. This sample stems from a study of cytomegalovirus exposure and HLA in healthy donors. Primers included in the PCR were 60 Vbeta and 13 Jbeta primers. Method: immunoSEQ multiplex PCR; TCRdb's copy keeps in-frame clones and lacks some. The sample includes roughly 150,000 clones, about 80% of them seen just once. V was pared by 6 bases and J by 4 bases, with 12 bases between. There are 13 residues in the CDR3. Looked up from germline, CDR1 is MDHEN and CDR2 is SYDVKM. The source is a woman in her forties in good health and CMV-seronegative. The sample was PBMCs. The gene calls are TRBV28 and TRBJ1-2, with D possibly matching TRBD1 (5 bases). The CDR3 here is CASSHDGGYGYTF. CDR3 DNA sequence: TGTGCCAGCAGCCACGACGGGGGCTATGGCTACACCTTC.